A selection of T cell receptor beta chains follows, all from one sample in a study of glioma-infiltrating T cells. Each CDR3 protein is one row after TCRdb ran MiXCR on the multiplex PCR reads. The sample holds about 380,000 distinct CDR3 sequences, 41% seen once. Input material: glioma tissue, nonneoplastic brain tissue, or PBMCs (not recorded which). The receptor set was obtained from a human donor with low-grade glioma or glioblastoma, undergoing nonglioma brain surgery, or in good health (not recorded which). The CDR3 runs from the conserved cysteine through the conserved F or W. D genes are given only for firm matches.

j_call	v_call	d_call	cdr3_aa
TRBJ1-1	TRBV6-2/TRBV6-3	NA	CASSYPGPRAFF
TRBJ2-3	TRBV20-1	TRBD2	CSTRDMFGTSGSGASDTQYF
TRBJ2-2	TRBV7-2	NA	CASSLAGTPGELFF
TRBJ1-5	TRBV28	NA	CASNVRRQYSNQPQHF
TRBJ2-1	TRBV6-1	NA	CASSEIYEQFF
TRBJ1-1	TRBV12-3/TRBV12-4	NA	CAITPTGRTEAFF
TRBJ1-2	TRBV7-2	NA	CASSSPRQENF
TRBJ2-7	TRBV5-1	NA	CASSLGIGPYEQYF
TRBJ2-2	TRBV6-2/TRBV6-3	NA	CASSWASLTGELFF
TRBJ2-7	TRBV4-1	NA	CASSQPPGFEQYF
TRBJ2-1	TRBV4-1	TRBD2	CASSQFNLAGAYNEQFF
TRBJ2-7	TRBV6-1	NA	CASSETATRYEQYF
TRBJ1-1	TRBV6-1	NA	CASSSWAWNTEAFF
TRBJ2-3	TRBV9	TRBD2	CASSVDGRVGGTDTQYF
TRBJ2-7	TRBV27	TRBD1	CASSLTAGGFYEQYF
TRBJ2-1	TRBV15	NA	CATSRVPSGSYNEQFF
TRBJ1-1	TRBV7-2	NA	CASSLVRLNTEAFF
TRBJ2-7	TRBV20-1	TRBD2	CSAGTSASYEQYF
TRBJ1-1	TRBV27	NA	CASSLSAENTEAFF
TRBJ2-3	TRBV4-1	NA	CASSPRTADTQYF
TRBJ2-3	TRBV4-3	TRBD2	CASTQLISTAGAADTQYF
TRBJ1-2	TRBV6-1	TRBD1	CASSQGARYEGYTF
TRBJ1-5	TRBV28	NA	CAGGRVSNQPQHF
TRBJ2-1	TRBV6-2/TRBV6-3	TRBD1	CASSYAYGTGPLGEQFF
TRBJ1-5	TRBV14	TRBD1	CASSRTGSNQPQHF
TRBJ2-3	TRBV4-2	NA	CASSQALQVPTDTQYF
TRBJ2-3	TRBV20-1	TRBD2	CSAPGTSESNTDTQYF
TRBJ2-3	TRBV5-1	NA	CASSPEPMSGAQYF
TRBJ1-5	TRBV6-2/TRBV6-3	NA	CASSYPEAQHF
TRBJ2-2	TRBV27	NA	CASSLVGFGNTGELFF
TRBJ2-3	TRBV20-1	TRBD2	CSAWTSAPYDTQYF
TRBJ2-7	TRBV27	TRBD1	CASSLSRTGAGEQYF
TRBJ1-1	TRBV4-1	NA	CASNQTPGGIMNTEAFF
TRBJ2-5	TRBV7-2	NA	CASSPQLEETQYF
TRBJ2-3	TRBV12-3/TRBV12-4	TRBD2	CASRPGLPGTDTQYF
TRBJ2-1	TRBV19	NA	CASLSRDTYNEQFF
TRBJ1-2	TRBV6-9	TRBD1	CASSCGQGDYGYTF
TRBJ1-3	TRBV7-8	NA	CASSLGGGSRNTIYF
TRBJ1-2	TRBV4-1	NA	CASRQGLVLGEANYGYTF
TRBJ2-7	TRBV3-1	NA	CASSQETGTGYEQYF
TRBJ1-1	TRBV9	NA	CASSVTGMNTEAFF
TRBJ2-1	TRBV6-2/TRBV6-3	NA	CASSYRVGGTYNEQFF
TRBJ2-2	TRBV7-2	TRBD2	CASSLVPSGMNTGELFF
TRBJ2-7	TRBV6-1	NA	CASSWDGNYEQYF
TRBJ2-2	TRBV6-4	TRBD1	CASWDRGKLVTGKLFF
TRBJ1-4	TRBV20-1	NA	CSARDSGRNEKLFF
TRBJ2-1	TRBV4-1	NA	CASSQEREYNEQFF
TRBJ1-5	TRBV7-9	NA	CASSLDKPQHF
TRBJ2-1	TRBV4-3	TRBD2	CASSQPGLAFNERFF
TRBJ2-7	TRBV12-3/TRBV12-4	NA	CASSPGFPPHEQYF
TRBJ2-7	TRBV4-3	TRBD2	CASSQGTRVYEQYF